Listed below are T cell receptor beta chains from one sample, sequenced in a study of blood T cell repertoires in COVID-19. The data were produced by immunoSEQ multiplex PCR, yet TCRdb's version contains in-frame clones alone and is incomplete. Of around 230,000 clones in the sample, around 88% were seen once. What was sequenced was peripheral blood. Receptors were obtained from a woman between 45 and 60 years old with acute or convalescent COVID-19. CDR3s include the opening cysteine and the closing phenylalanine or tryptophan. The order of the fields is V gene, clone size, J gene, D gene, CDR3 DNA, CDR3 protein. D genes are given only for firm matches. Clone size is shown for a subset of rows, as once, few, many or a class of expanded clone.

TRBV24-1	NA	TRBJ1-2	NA	TGTGCCACCAGTGCTCCCCCGGATGGCTACACCTTC	CATSAPPDGYTF
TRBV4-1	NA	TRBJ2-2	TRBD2	TGCGCCAGCAGCCACAGAGCGGGAGAGCTTAGGGTCACCGGGGAGCTGTTTTTT	CASSHRAGELRVTGELFF
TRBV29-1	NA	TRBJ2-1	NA	TGCAGCGTTGTAGGGGCGGACCGCTCCTACAATGAGCAGTTCTTC	CSVVGADRSYNEQFF
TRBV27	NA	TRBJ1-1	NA	TGTGCCAGCAGTTTAAAGAGGGAGAACACTGAAGCTTTCTTT	CASSLKRENTEAFF
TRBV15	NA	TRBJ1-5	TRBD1	TGTGCCACCAGCAGAGGACAGGGGAGTCAGCCCCAGCATTTT	CATSRGQGSQPQHF
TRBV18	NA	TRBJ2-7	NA	TGTGCCAGCTCACCACAGGTCAGGGGCAACTACGAGCAGTACTTC	CASSPQVRGNYEQYF
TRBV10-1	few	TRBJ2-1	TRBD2	TGCGCCAGCAGTGATCAAGGCTCTCCTAGCGGGAGGGGCAATGAGCAGTTCTTC	CASSDQGSPSGRGNEQFF
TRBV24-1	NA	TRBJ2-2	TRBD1	TGTGCCACCAGTGACTTCGGGACAGGGGGTATCGGGGAGCTGTTTTTT	CATSDFGTGGIGELFF
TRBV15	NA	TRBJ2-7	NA	TGTGCCACCAGCAGAGCGGGGTACGAGCAGTACTTC	CATSRAGYEQYF
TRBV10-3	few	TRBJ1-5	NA	TGTGCCATCAGGAACGGCCAGGAGGGCAATCAGCCCCAGCATTTT	CAIRNGQEGNQPQHF
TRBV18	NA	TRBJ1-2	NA	TGTGCCAGCTCCCCGGTTGTCTTCTCCGCCACCTTC	CASSPVVFSATF
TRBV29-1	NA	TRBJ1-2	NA	TGCAGCGTCTGGGAGGGAGGCTACACCTTC	CSVWEGGYTF
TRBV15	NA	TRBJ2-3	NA	TGTGCCACCAGCAACGCGGGCACAGATACGCAGTATTTT	CATSNAGTDTQYF
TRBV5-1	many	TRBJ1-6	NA	TGCGCCAGCAGCTTGGGGTCATCGGGGAATTCACCCCTCCACTTT	CASSLGSSGNSPLHF
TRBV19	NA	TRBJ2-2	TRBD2	TGTGCCAGTAGTTCCACACCCAGACTAGCGGATAACACCGGGGAGCTGTTTTTT	CASSSTPRLADNTGELFF
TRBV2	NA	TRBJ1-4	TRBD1	TGTGCCAGCAGTAGCCAGGGGGAGACTAATGAAAAACTGTTTTTT	CASSSQGETNEKLFF
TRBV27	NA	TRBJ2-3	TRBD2	TGTGCCAGCAGTTTACGACTAGCGGGAGGGCCCAGAGATACGCAGTATTTT	CASSLRLAGGPRDTQYF
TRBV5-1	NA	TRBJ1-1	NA	TGCGCCAGCAGCTTTGAGGGTAGGACTGAAGCTTTCTTT	CASSFEGRTEAFF
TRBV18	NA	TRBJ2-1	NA	TGTGCCAGCTCACCATTATCGGGGTTTGGCTCCTACAATGAGCAGTTCTTC	CASSPLSGFGSYNEQFF
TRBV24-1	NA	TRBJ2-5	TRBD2	TGTGCCACCAGTGACCCGGGACTAGCGGGAGAGGTCGGGGAGACCCAGTACTTC	CATSDPGLAGEVGETQYF
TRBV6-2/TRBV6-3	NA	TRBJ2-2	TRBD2	TGTGCCAGCAGTTACTCGCGGGAGGGGCTATACACCGGGGAGCTGTTTTTT	CASSYSREGLYTGELFF
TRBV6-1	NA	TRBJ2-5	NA	TGTGCCAGCAGTGAAGCTTTCTGGCGGTGGGAGACCCAGTACTTC	CASSEAFWRWETQYF
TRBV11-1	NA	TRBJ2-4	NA	TGTGCCAGCAGTATAGCAAGAGCGGGTAAACAGTACTTC	CASSIARAGKQYF
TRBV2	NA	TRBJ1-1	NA	TGTGCCAGCAGTGAGGAGAGGAGAGCTGAAGCTTTCTTT	CASSEERRAEAFF
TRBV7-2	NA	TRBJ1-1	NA	TGTGCCAGCAGCTTAGCGCACGCAGGGAGGACTGAAGCTTTCTTT	CASSLAHAGRTEAFF
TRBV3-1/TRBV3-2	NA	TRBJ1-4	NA	TGTGCCAGCAGCCCCCGACAGAGTGATGAAAAACTGTTTTTT	CASSPRQSDEKLFF
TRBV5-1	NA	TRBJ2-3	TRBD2	TGCGCCAGCAGCTTATTAGCGGGATTCACAGATACGCAGTATTTT	CASSLLAGFTDTQYF
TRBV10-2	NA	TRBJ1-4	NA	TGCGCCAGCAGAAATCAACAGGGTTCTAATGAAAAACTGTTTTTT	CASRNQQGSNEKLFF
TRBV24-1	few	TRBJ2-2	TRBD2	TGTGCCACCAGTGACCCTGGGACTAATCAAGTCGGGGAGCTGTTTTTT	CATSDPGTNQVGELFF
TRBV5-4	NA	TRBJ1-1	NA	TGTGCCAGCAGGACAAGGGGGGGCACTGAAGCTTTCTTT	CASRTRGGTEAFF
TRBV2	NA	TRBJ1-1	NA	TGTGCCAGCAGTAAAAAAGGGGCTTGGGGCACTGAAGCTTTCTTT	CASSKKGAWGTEAFF
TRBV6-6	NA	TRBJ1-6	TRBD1	TGTGCCAGCAGTAAGACAGGGGGAAGTAATTCACCCCTCCACTTT	CASSKTGGSNSPLHF
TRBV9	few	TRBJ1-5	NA	TGTGCCAGCAGCGTTTCTGGGGGCAGTCAGCCCCAGCATTTT	CASSVSGGSQPQHF
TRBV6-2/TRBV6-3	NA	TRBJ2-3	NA	TGTGCCAGCAGTTCCGGGCGGACTAGCACAGATACGCAGTATTTT	CASSSGRTSTDTQYF
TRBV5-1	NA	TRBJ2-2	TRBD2	TGCGCCAGCAGCTTGGGCGGGACTAGCGCCGGGGAGCTGTTTTTT	CASSLGGTSAGELFF
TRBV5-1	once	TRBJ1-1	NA	TGCGCCAGCAGCTTTGGGTCGGGGAGCACTGAAGCTTTCTTT	CASSFGSGSTEAFF
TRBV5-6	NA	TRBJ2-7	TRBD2	TGTGCCAGCAGAAGGCTAGCGGGAGACGATGAGCAGTACTTC	CASRRLAGDDEQYF
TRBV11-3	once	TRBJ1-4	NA	TGTGCCAGCAGCTTACTAGAAAGATCGAGTGATGAAAAACTGTTTTTT	CASSLLERSSDEKLFF
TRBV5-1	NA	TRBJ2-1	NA	TGCGCCAGCAGCTTGGACGCAGGGGGGACCTACAATGAGCAGTTCTTC	CASSLDAGGTYNEQFF
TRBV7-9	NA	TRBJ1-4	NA	TGTGCCAGCAGACCTGGGGGCATCGAAAAACTGTTTTTT	CASRPGGIEKLFF
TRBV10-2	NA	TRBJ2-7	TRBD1	TGCGCCAGCATTATGACAGGGAGCTCCTACGAGCAGTACTTC	CASIMTGSSYEQYF
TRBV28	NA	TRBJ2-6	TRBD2	TGTGCCAGCAGGGGTATAGCGGGAGGAGGATCTGGGGCCAACGTCCTGACTTTC	CASRGIAGGGSGANVLTF
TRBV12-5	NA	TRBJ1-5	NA	TGTGCTAGTGGACAGCTCAGCAATCAGCCCCAGCATTTT	CASGQLSNQPQHF
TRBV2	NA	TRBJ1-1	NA	TGTGCCAGCAGTGAAGGCGGGCGAGGCCCTGAAGCTTTCTTT	CASSEGGRGPEAFF
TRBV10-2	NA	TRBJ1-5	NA	TGCGCCAGCAGTGAGTCAAGGAACAGTCAGCCCCAGCATTTT	CASSESRNSQPQHF